This TCR beta chain was obtained from a study of blood T cell repertoires in COVID-19. Overall study: Both acute and convalescent COVID-19 samples were obtained from the United States, Italy and Spain. PBMCs, B-cell-depleted T cells, or T cells were the source of the cDNA or gDNA that made up the material.

Enrolled during active infection, Seattle patients were then followed longitudinally. Trimming took off 5 bases at V and 4 bases at J, with 13 bases between the two ends. The CDR3 has 14 amino acids. CDR1 is KGHDR and CDR2 is SFDVKD in the germline V gene. How the authors handled the data: Nucleated cell number was recorded as an estimate derived from reference gene primer amplification. Here immunoSEQ multiplex PCR was the method, and the copy in TCRdb shows in-frame clones only, minus some. V, J and clone size derive from that table, while D and trimming were established from the DNA sequence. The repertoire holds about 210,000 clones, 85% seen once, with 2% to 3% in the top ten.

Sequencing was performed on peripheral blood. The sequence came from a woman aged 70-85 years with COVID-19, enrolled during active disease. The chain employs TRBV24-1 and TRBJ2-5; weak D call: TRBD2 (5 bases). CDR3: CATSGSGGPETQYF. The CDR3 DNA reads as TGTGCCACCAGTGGCTCTGGAGGCCCAGAGACCCAGTACTTC.